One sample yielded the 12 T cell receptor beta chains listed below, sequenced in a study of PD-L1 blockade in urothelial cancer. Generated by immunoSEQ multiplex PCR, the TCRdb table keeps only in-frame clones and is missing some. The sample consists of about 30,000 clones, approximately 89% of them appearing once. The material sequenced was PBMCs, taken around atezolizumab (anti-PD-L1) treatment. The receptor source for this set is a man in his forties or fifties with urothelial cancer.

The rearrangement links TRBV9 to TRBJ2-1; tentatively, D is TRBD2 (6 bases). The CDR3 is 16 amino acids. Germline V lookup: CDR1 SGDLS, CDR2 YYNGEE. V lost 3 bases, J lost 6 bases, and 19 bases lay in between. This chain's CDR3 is CASSAHAGPDGNEQFF. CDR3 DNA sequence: TGTGCCAGCAGCGCCCACGCGGGACCAGATGGCAATGAGCAGTTCTTC. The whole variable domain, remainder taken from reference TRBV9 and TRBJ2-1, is DSGVTQTPKHLITATGQRVTLRCSPRSGDLSVYWYQQSLDQGLQFLIQYYNGEERAKGNILERFSAQQFPDLHSELNLSSLELGDSALYFCASSAHAGPDGNEQFFGPGTRLTVL.

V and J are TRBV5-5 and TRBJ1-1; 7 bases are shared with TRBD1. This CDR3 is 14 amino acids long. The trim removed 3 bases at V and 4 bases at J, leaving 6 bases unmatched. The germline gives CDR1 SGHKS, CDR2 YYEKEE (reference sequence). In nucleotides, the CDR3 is TGTGCCAGCAGCTACAGGGGTGGGGGCACTGAAGCTTTCTTT. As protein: CASSYRGGGTEAFF.

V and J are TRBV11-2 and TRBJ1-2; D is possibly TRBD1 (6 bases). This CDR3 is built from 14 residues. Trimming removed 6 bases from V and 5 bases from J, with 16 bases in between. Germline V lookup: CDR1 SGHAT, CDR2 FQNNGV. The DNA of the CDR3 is TGTGCCAGCAGAACTTTAACAGGGTATTATGGCTACACCTTC. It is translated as CASRTLTGYYGYTF.

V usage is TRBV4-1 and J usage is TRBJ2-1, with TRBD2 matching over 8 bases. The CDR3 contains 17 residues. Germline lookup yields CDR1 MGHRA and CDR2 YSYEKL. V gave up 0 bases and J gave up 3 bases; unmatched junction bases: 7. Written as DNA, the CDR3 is TGCGCCAGCAGCCAAGATGTGGTAGCGGGAATCTACAATGAGCAGTTCTTC. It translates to CASSQDVVAGIYNEQFF.

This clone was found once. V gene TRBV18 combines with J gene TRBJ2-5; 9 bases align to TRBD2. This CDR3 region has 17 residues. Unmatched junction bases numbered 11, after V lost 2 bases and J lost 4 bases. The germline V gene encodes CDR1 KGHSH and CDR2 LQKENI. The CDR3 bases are TGTGCCAGCTCACCAGCGCTAGCGGGGTCGGCGGGAGAGACCCAGTACTTC. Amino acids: CASSPALAGSAGETQYF.

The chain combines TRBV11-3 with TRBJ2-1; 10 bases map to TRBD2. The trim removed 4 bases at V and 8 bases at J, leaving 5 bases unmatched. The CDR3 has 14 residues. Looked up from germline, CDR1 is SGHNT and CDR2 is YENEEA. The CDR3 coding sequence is TGTGCCAGCAGCTCCAGGACTAGCGGATATGAGCAGTTCTTC. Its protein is CASSSRTSGYEQFF.

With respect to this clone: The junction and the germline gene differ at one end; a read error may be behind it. The CDR3 region is CASSPTVQAPYEQYF. Here the CDR3 DNA reads TGTGCTAGCAGCCCCACAGTCCAAGCCCCCTACGAGCAGTACTTC. The chain is built from TRBV7-7 and TRBJ2-7, with D unresolved. The CDR3 spans 15 residues. The V gene's germline CDR1 is SSHAT and CDR2 FNYEAQ (reference sequence).

CDR3 coding DNA: TGTGCCAGCAGCTTGGGGAGGGCACAAGAGACCCAGTACTTC. Translation gives CASSLGRAQETQYF. The J gene is TRBJ2-5, the V gene TRBV5-5; perhaps TRBD2 as D (6 bases). Germline V gives CDR1 SGHKS, CDR2 YYEKEE (reference sequence). V shed 0 bases and J shed 2 bases, with 8 bases lying between them. The CDR3 has 14 amino acids. The variable domain in full, completed from reference TRBV5-5 and TRBJ2-5, reads DAGVTQSPTHLIKTRGQQVTLRCSPISGHKSVSWYQQVLGQGPQFIFQYYEKEERGRGNFPDRFSARQFPNYSSELNVNALLLGDSALYLCASSLGRAQETQYFGPGTRLLVL.

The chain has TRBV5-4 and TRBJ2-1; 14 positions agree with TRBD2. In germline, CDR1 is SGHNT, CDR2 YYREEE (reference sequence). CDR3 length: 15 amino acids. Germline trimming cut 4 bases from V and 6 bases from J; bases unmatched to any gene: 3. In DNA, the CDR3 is TGTGCCAGCAGCCCGGGGACTAGCGGGGGCAATGAGCAGTTCTTC. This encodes CASSPGTSGGNEQFF.

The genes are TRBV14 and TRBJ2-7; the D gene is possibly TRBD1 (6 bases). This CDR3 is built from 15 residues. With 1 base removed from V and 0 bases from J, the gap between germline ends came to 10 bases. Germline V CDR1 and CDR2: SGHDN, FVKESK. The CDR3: CASSQVGQFSYEQYF. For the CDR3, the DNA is TGTGCCAGCAGCCAAGTAGGACAGTTCTCCTACGAGCAGTACTTC. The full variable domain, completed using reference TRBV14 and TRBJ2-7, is EAGVTQFPSHSVIEKGQTVTLRCDPISGHDNLYWYRRVMGKEIKFLLHFVKESKQDESGMPNNRFLAERTGGTYSTLKVQPAELEDSGVYFCASSQVGQFSYEQYFGPGTRLTVT.

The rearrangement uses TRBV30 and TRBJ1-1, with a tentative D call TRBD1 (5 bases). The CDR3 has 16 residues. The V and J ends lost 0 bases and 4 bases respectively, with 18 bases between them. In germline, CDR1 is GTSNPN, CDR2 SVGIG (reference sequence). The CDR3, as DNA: TGTGCCTGGAGTGTACTAGGAGGGCGCGGGGGCACTGAAGCTTTCTTT. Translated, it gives CAWSVLGGRGGTEAFF.

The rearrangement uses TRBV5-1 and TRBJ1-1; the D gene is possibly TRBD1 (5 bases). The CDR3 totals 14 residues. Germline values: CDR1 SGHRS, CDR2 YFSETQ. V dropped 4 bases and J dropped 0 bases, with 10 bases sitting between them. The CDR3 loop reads CASSPGGMNTEAFF. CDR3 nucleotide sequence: TGCGCCAGCAGCCCGGGGGGGATGAACACTGAAGCTTTCTTT.